These 21 T cell receptor beta chains came from one sample sequenced in a study of blood T cells in healthy people across ages. PCR was performed a second time for about 6 to 12 cycles using a sample-barcoded 5' primer and a J-beta primer mix. TCRdb processed the 5' RACE reads anew with MiXCR; each CDR3 protein has one entry. Among roughly 1,500,000 distinct CDR3 sequences listed, around 39% were seen once. Sequenced material: blood. These receptors all stem from a woman aged 18-29 years in good health.

The chain is built from TRBV20-1 and TRBJ2-5; 8 bases agree with TRBD2. The CDR3 contains 15 residues. Trimming removed 2 bases from V and 11 bases from J; junction bases left unmatched: 16. Germline V CDR1 and CDR2: DFQATT, SNEGSKA (reference sequence). This CDR3 is CSARLGLESYNEQYF. CDR3 DNA sequence: TGCAGTGCTAGATTGGGACTAGAGAGTTACAATGAGCAGTACTTC.

The chain uses TRBV6-1 and TRBJ2-1; 14 positions match TRBD2. The germline V gene has CDR1 MNHNS and CDR2 SASEGT. J gave up 2 bases and V 7 bases, and 7 bases lay outside the gene matches. The CDR3 spans 17 residues. The CDR3 is CASIPGTSGGTYNEQFF. The CDR3 DNA sequence: TGTGCCAGCATCCCCGGGACTAGCGGGGGAACCTACAATGAGCAGTTCTTC.

The chain employs TRBV12-3 or TRBV12-4 and TRBJ2-3, with no clear D. The CDR3 totals 15 residues. Trimming shortened V by 5 bases and J by 4 bases, and 16 bases separated the two germline ends. The CDR3 region has the DNA TGTGCCAGCAGTCCCTCTCTTGGGCGTCCAGATACGCAGTATTTT. Its protein is CASSPSLGRPDTQYF.

The V gene is TRBV20-1, the J gene TRBJ2-7; no firm D call. V dropped 0 bases and J dropped 7 bases, with 13 bases sitting between them. The CDR3 covers 13 residues. Germline CDR1 reads DFQATT; CDR2 reads SNEGSKA (reference sequence). This chain's CDR3 is CSARDPGPKEQYF. The CDR3 DNA follows: TGCAGTGCTAGAGATCCAGGCCCCAAGGAGCAGTACTTC.

This clonotype has only a few counts. The genes are TRBV27 and TRBJ2-1; perhaps D is TRBD1 or TRBD2 (5 bases each). Germline values: CDR1 MNHEY, CDR2 SMNVEV (reference sequence). This CDR3 spans 15 amino acids. The V gene lost 6 bases and the J gene lost 7 bases, with 19 bases spanning the gap. The CDR3 DNA follows: TGTGCCAGCAGAGGGGCGGACGTATCGGGGAATGAGCAGTTCTTC. Translating gives CASRGADVSGNEQFF.

Points on this clonotype: This probably arose from a read error, given a far larger clone one base away. The chain recombines TRBV2 with TRBJ2-1; D is uncertain. CDR1 and CDR2 from the germline V gene are SNHLY and FYNNEI. The CDR3 length is 10 residues. CDR3 loop: CASGYNGQFF. The CDR3 DNA follows: TGTGCCAGCGGATACAATGGGCAGTTCTTC. Based on the CDR3 plus reference TRBV2 and TRBJ2-1, the full variable domain is EPEVTQTPSHQVTQMGQEVILRCVPISNHLYFYWYRQILGQKVEFLVSFYNNEISEKSEIFDDQFSVERPDGSNFTLKIRSTKLEDSAMYFCASGYNGQFFGPGTRLTVL.

In this sample, this clonotype turned up a few times. V usage is TRBV21-1 and J usage is TRBJ2-6; no check of the table's D call, TRBD1, against the DNA was made. TRBV21-1 is termed a pseudogene. This CDR3 is 19 amino acids long. The chain's CDR3 is CARQALTGGLLSGANVLTF. CDR3 nucleotide sequence: TGTGCCAGACAAGCATTGACAGGGGGCCTATTATCTGGGGCCAACGTCCTGACTTTC.

This clonotype was counted between two and nine times. The chain is built from TRBV5-1 and TRBJ2-1, with 8 bases aligning to TRBD2. The germline gives CDR1 SGHRS, CDR2 YFSETQ. The V gene end was trimmed by 3 bases and the J gene end by 3 bases; junction bases not matched to a gene: 5. CDR3 size: 15 residues. The CDR3 nucleotides read TGCGCCAGCAGCTCGAAAAGCGGGGGCTACAATGAGCAGTTCTTC. This sequence encodes CASSSKSGGYNEQFF.

The chain recombines TRBV9 with TRBJ2-5, with TRBD2 matching 14 bases. CDR1 SGDLS and CDR2 YYNGEE come from the germline V gene. The CDR3 loop spans 16 amino acids. Trimming removed 3 bases from V and 11 bases from J; junction bases left unmatched: 12. CDR3 DNA: TGTGCCAGCAGCGGAAGGGGGACTAGCGGGAGACATGAGCAGTACTTC. This translates into CASSGRGTSGRHEQYF.

The chain combines TRBV28 with TRBJ1-1; TRBD1 might be the D (5 bases). Trimming took off 4 bases at V and 4 bases at J, with 16 bases between the two ends. The CDR3 has 15 residues. Germline assignment: CDR1 MDHEN and CDR2 SYDVKM. CDR3 DNA: TGTGCCAGCAGTTCTTACCAGGGTTGGGGCACTGAAGCTTTCTTT. This sequence encodes CASSSYQGWGTEAFF.

The rearrangement joins TRBV7-2 to TRBJ2-5, with 7 nucleotides matching TRBD2. Trimming took 3 bases from V and 3 from J; bases not matched to a gene: 7. This CDR3 has 15 residues. The germline gives CDR1 SGHTA, CDR2 FQGNSA. CDR3 nucleotides: TGTGCCAGCAGCTTTTCCGGGACTACCGAAGAGACCCAGTACTTC. Translation: CASSFSGTTEETQYF.

This rearrangement joins TRBV3-1 to TRBJ1-1; TRBD1 is a possible D gene (5 bases). Germline CDR1 and CDR2: LGHDT and YNNKEL (reference sequence). The CDR3 is 14 amino acids. The ends were cut back, 1 base at V and 5 bases at J, with 11 bases in the middle. CDR3 region: CASSQGQGRTEAFF. CDR3 coding DNA: TGTGCCAGCAGCCAAGGTCAGGGTAGGACTGAAGCTTTCTTT.

To note about this clonotype: The junction and the germline gene differ at one end; a read error may be behind it. The chain recombines TRBV7-2 with TRBJ1-3; D unclear. CDR1 is SGHTA and CDR2 is FQGNSA in the germline V gene. The CDR3 runs to 13 residues. CDR3 bases: TGTGCCAGCAACTTAGGGTCTGGAAACACCATATATTTT. The encoded protein is CASNLGSGNTIYF.

V usage is TRBV6-5 and J usage is TRBJ2-2, with 7 bases lining up with TRBD2. The V gene's germline CDR1 is MNHEY and CDR2 SVGAGI. Losses at the gene ends were 6 bases for V and 2 bases for J; bases not matched to a gene: 3. The CDR3 length is 14 residues. The DNA for the CDR3 is TGTGCCAGCAGCCGGGACTATAACACCGGGGAGCTGTTTTTT. Amino acid sequence: CASSRDYNTGELFF.

The chain employs TRBV29-1 and TRBJ1-1; unclear D gene. CDR3 size: 13 residues. The germline CDR1 and CDR2 sequences are SQVTM and ANQGSEA. V was trimmed by 1 base and J by 6 bases, leaving 12 bases between them. The CDR3 DNA reads as TGCAGCGTTGAAGTTACGGAGGGCGCTGAAGCTTTCTTT. Translating it yields CSVEVTEGAEAFF.

The chain combines TRBV6-1 with TRBJ2-1; D gene uncertain. Germline V gene lookup returns CDR1 MNHNS and CDR2 SASEGT. V was cut by 1 base and J by 10 bases, with 8 bases left in between. This CDR3 has 12 residues. The CDR3 DNA reads as TGTGCCAGCAGTGAAGTCCGAACAGAGCAGTTCTTC. This sequence encodes CASSEVRTEQFF.

J is TRBJ2-7 and V is TRBV12-3 or TRBV12-4; 10 nucleotides match TRBD2. Germline trimming cut 5 bases from V and 4 bases from J; bases unmatched to any gene: 8. This CDR3 comprises 15 residues. The CDR3 sequence is CASSPSSGRGYEQYF. The CDR3 coding sequence is TGTGCCAGCAGTCCCTCCAGCGGGAGGGGTTACGAGCAGTACTTC.

The CDR3 is CASSEEVAGGQSSYNEQFF. DNA for the CDR3: TGTGCCAGCAGTGAAGAGGTAGCGGGGGGTCAGAGCTCCTACAATGAGCAGTTCTTC. This chain uses TRBV6-1 with TRBJ2-1, with TRBD2 matching 10 bases. With V trimmed by 1 base and J by 0 bases, 9 bases remained unmatched. Germline loops: CDR1 MNHNS, CDR2 SASEGT. The CDR3 length is 19 residues.

A word on this clonotype: At one of its ends the junction is not consistent with the germline gene, which may arise from a read error. V and J are TRBV12-3 or TRBV12-4 and TRBJ2-2; 9 nucleotides match TRBD1. The CDR3 extends over 14 amino acids. The CDR3: CASRGTGNAGELFF. The CDR3 bases are TGTGCCAGCAGGGGGACAGGGAACGCCGGGGAGCTGTTTTTT.

This rearrangement joins TRBV2 to TRBJ1-1, with 9 nucleotides matching TRBD1. The CDR3 spans 16 residues. Germline-derived CDR1 and CDR2 are SNHLY and FYNNEI. The junction had 12 bases not matched to a gene; V was cut back by 5 bases and J by 5 bases. The CDR3 bases are TGTGCCAGCAGTCTTTCCCGACAGGGGGTGGGGACTGAAGCTTTCTTT. It codes for CASSLSRQGVGTEAFF.

This clonotype was counted many times. The chain couples TRBV28 to TRBJ2-1; 12 bases are a match to TRBD2. The CDR3 covers 15 residues. The V segment lost 4 bases and the J segment 4 bases; nucleotides outside the gene matches: 2. Germline V gene data show CDR1 as MDHEN and CDR2 as SYDVKM. CDR3 nucleotide sequence: TGTGCCAGCAGTTCCGGACTAGCGGGGTACAATGAGCAGTTCTTC. This translates into CASSSGLAGYNEQFF.